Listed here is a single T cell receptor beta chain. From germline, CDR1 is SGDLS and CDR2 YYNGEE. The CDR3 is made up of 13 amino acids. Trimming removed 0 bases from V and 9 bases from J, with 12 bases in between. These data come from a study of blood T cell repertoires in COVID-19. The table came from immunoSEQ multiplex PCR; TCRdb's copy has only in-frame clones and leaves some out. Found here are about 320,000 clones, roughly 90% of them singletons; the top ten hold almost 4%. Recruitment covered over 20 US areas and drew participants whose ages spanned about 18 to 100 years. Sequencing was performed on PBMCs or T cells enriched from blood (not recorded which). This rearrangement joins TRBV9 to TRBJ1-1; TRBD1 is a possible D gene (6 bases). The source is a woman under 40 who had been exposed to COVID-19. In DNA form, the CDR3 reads TGTGCCAGCAGCGTAGAGGGGGGAGGGCAAGCTTTCTTT. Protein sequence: CASSVEGGGQAFF.